The 16 T cell receptor beta chains below all came from one sample that was sequenced in a study of PD-1 blockade in classical Hodgkin lymphoma. Brentuximab vedotin exposure varied among the patients, all of whom had relapsed after autologous stem cell transplantation. CD8+ T cell isolation from thawed PBMCs was performed by magnetic negative selection. Sequencing was performed with immunoSEQ multiplex PCR; in TCRdb, only in-frame clones are kept and a portion is missing. Of a few thousand clones in the sample, 70% to 85% are singletons; the top ten hold approximately 10%. The input for sequencing was CD8+ T cells from blood, taken at baseline. Receptor source: a human donor with classical Hodgkin lymphoma.

The count of this clone is one. This chain joins TRBV23-1 and TRBJ1-3, with D possibly being TRBD1 (5 bases). TRBV23-1 is an ORF; its function is uncertain. This CDR3 has 15 amino acids. V lost 2 bases to trimming and J lost 2 bases, with 10 bases between them. Here the CDR3 DNA reads TGCGCCAGCAGTCAAACCGGCAGGGCTGGAAACACCATATATTTT. The encoded protein is CASSQTGRAGNTIYF.

The genes are TRBV9 and TRBJ1-5, with TRBD1 as a possible D gene (5 bases). This CDR3 is 14 amino acids long. The germline CDR1 and CDR2 sequences are SGDLS and YYNGEE. The V end was cut by 4 bases, the J end by 6 bases, with 14 bases between. The CDR3 spells CASSLGGISQPQHF. The DNA of the CDR3 is TGTGCCAGCAGCCTGGGGGGGATTAGTCAGCCCCAGCATTTT. Full variable domain (remainder filled in from reference TRBV9 and TRBJ1-5): DSGVTQTPKHLITATGQRVTLRCSPRSGDLSVYWYQQSLDQGLQFLIQYYNGEERAKGNILERFSAQQFPDLHSELNLSSLELGDSALYFCASSLGGISQPQHFGDGTRLSIL.

The chain is built from TRBV28 and TRBJ2-5; no clear D gene. The CDR3 contains 11 residues. CDR1 and CDR2 from the germline V gene are MDHEN and SYDVKM. Trimming removed 2 bases from V and 2 bases from J, with 0 bases in between. This CDR3 is CASSLQETQYF. Written as DNA, the CDR3 is TGTGCCAGCAGTTTACAAGAGACCCAGTACTTC.

The chain joins TRBV5-6 to TRBJ1-2; possibly TRBD1 for D (6 bases). Trimming shortened V by 2 bases and J by 6 bases, and 11 bases separated the two germline ends. This CDR3 spans 13 amino acids. The germline V gene encodes CDR1 SGHDT and CDR2 YYEEEE. CDR3 residues: CASSLAGVHGYTF. The CDR3 nucleotides read TGTGCCAGCAGCTTAGCAGGGGTCCATGGCTACACCTTC.

V gene TRBV7-9 combines with J gene TRBJ2-2; TRBD2 agrees at 8 bases. The V segment lost 2 bases and the J segment 7 bases; nucleotides outside the gene matches: 6. Germline V CDR1 and CDR2: SEHNR, FQNEAQ (reference sequence). CDR3 length: 15 residues. DNA of the CDR3: TGTGCCAGCAGCTTATTCCGGGGGGGCCTCGGGGAGCTGTTTTTT. Residues: CASSLFRGGLGELFF. Using reference TRBV7-9 and TRBJ2-2 for the parts outside the CDR3, the full variable domain is DTGVSQNPRHKITKRGQNVTFRCDPISEHNRLYWYRQTLGQGPEFLTYFQNEAQLEKSRLLSDRFSAERPKGSFSTLEIQRTEQGDSAMYLCASSLFRGGLGELFFGEGSRLTVL.

This rearrangement joins TRBV19 to TRBJ2-7; D perhaps matches TRBD2 (6 bases). This CDR3 spans 11 amino acids. Trimming pared 9 bases from V and 7 bases from J, leaving 13 bases between. CDR1 and CDR2 from the germline V gene are LNHDA and SQIVND (reference sequence). CDR3 coding DNA: TGTGCCAGCTCTTCCGGGGGAGAGCAGTACTTC. Translating gives CASSSGGEQYF.

This clone was seen more than once but under ten times. V is TRBV4-3 and J is TRBJ2-1, with D unresolved. Trimming stripped 1 base from V and 1 base from J, with 8 bases between. Germline loops: CDR1 LGHNA, CDR2 YSLEER. The CDR3 has 15 residues. The CDR3 region is CASSQVYGSYNEQFF. CDR3 in DNA: TGCGCCAGCAGCCAAGTTTACGGATCCTACAATGAGCAGTTCTTC.

The V call is TRBV27, the J call TRBJ2-7, with TRBD2 matching 7 bases. CDR1 and CDR2 from the germline V gene are MNHEY and SMNVEV (reference sequence). Trimming at V came to 3 bases and at J to 2 bases, leaving 1 base not matched to a gene. The CDR3 covers 13 residues. The CDR3 coding sequence is TGTGCCAGCAGTTTGGGGGGGACCTACGAGCAGTACTTC. Translation: CASSLGGTYEQYF.

This clone was recorded once. The genes are TRBV6-5 and TRBJ2-5; 7 nucleotides align to TRBD1. CDR3 length equals 15 residues. The ends lost 0 bases at V and 5 bases at J; junction bases unmatched: 6. Germline V gene lookup returns CDR1 MNHEY and CDR2 SVGAGI. The CDR3 coding sequence is TGTGCCAGCAGTTACTCGGGACAGCCCTTGGAGACCCAGTACTTC. Protein: CASSYSGQPLETQYF.

V usage is TRBV27 and J usage is TRBJ1-1; perhaps TRBD1 as D (5 bases). The V end was cut by 6 bases, the J end by 10 bases, with 18 bases between. From germline, CDR1 is MNHEY and CDR2 SMNVEV (reference sequence). This CDR3 contains 13 residues. Written as DNA, the CDR3 is TGTGCCAGCAGCCTCGGGACGTCTAAGCGAGCTTTCTTT. Translation gives CASSLGTSKRAFF.

This clone is labeled large (0.1 to 1%). Here the CDR3 reads CASSFLSTNEKLFF. The CDR3 nucleotides are TGTGCCAGCAGCTTTTTGTCAACTAATGAAAAACTGTTTTTT. The rearrangement joins TRBV13 to TRBJ1-4; D is unclear. The CDR3 sequence is 14 residues long. Germline V gene sequence: CDR1 PRHDT, CDR2 FYEKMQ (reference sequence). V was clipped by 3 bases and J by 0 bases, with 5 bases between them.

The chain uses TRBV4-2 and TRBJ1-2; no clear D. The V gene lost 1 base and the J gene lost 2 bases, with 14 bases spanning the gap. The CDR3 totals 16 residues. CDR1 and CDR2 (germline): LGHNA, YNFKEQ. The CDR3 DNA reads as TGTGCCAGCAGCCAAGCCCTTCTGGCGGGAAACTATGGCTACACCTTC. Protein: CASSQALLAGNYGYTF.

This chain connects TRBV23-1 to TRBJ2-1, with 11 bases fitting TRBD2. TRBV23-1 is an ORF; its function is uncertain. The CDR3 totals 15 residues. Losses at the gene ends were 8 bases for V and 8 bases for J; bases not matched to a gene: 11. DNA of the CDR3: TGCGCCAGCCAGTTTAGCGGGGGGGCCGTCCATGAGCAGTTCTTC. Encoded protein: CASQFSGGAVHEQFF.

Here the CDR3 DNA reads TGTGCCAGCAACCTGAGGGGGGCGGGTGGCTACACCTTC. This encodes CASNLRGAGGYTF. V and J are TRBV7-2 and TRBJ1-2, with TRBD1 as a possible D gene (6 bases). Germline V gene sequence: CDR1 SGHTA, CDR2 FQGNSA. With 7 bases removed from V and 7 bases from J, the gap between germline ends came to 16 bases. The CDR3 runs to 13 residues.

The V and J genes are TRBV7-9 and TRBJ1-1, with D possibly matching TRBD1 (5 bases). This CDR3 is 18 amino acids long. The V and J ends lost 4 bases and 2 bases respectively, with 23 bases between them. Germline CDR1 and CDR2: SEHNR and FQNEAQ (reference sequence). This chain's CDR3 is CASSSRRLNTGLNTEAFF. In DNA, the CDR3 is TGTGCCAGCAGCTCCCGCCGATTGAATACAGGATTAAACACTGAAGCTTTCTTT.

The J gene is TRBJ2-1, the V gene TRBV6-4; 12 bases agree with TRBD2. The CDR3 length is 14 residues. V gave up 6 bases and J gave up 9 bases; unmatched junction bases: 6. Germline CDR1 MRHNA, CDR2 SNTAGT. This CDR3 is CASRPTSGGVEQFF. CDR3 DNA: TGTGCCAGCAGGCCGACTAGCGGGGGCGTTGAGCAGTTCTTC.